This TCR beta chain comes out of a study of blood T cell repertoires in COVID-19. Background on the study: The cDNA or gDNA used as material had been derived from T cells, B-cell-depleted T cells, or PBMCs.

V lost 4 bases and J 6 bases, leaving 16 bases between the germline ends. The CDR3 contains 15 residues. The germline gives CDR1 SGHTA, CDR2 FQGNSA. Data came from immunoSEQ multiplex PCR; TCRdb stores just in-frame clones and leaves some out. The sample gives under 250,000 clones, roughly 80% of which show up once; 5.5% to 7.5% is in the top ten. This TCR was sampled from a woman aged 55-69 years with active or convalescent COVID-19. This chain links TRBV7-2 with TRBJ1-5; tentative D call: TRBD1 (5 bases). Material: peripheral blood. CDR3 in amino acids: CASSSDRYSGQPQHF. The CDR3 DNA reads TGTGCCAGCAGCTCCGACAGATATAGCGGTCAGCCCCAGCATTTT.